Presented here are 24 T cell receptor beta chains from one specimen sequenced in a study of T cells after yellow fever vaccination. One entry per CDR3 protein results from TCRdb running MiXCR on the 5' RACE reads. The repertoire includes hundreds of thousands of distinct CDR3 sequences, 8.7% of them detected once, and more than 15% sits in the top ten. The sequences come from PBMCs, collected on the day of the first yellow fever vaccination. Receptors originate from a man between 18 and 35 years old who received the YFV17D yellow fever vaccine.

This clonotype has at least ten counts. In nucleotides, the CDR3 is TGCAGCGTTGAAACGGATGGGGGTCGGATTAAAAACATTCAGTACTTC. This gives the protein CSVETDGGRIKNIQYF. The chain recombines TRBV29-1 with TRBJ2-4; D may be TRBD1 or TRBD2 (5 bases each). This CDR3 has 16 amino acids. Per germline, CDR1 SQVTM and CDR2 ANQGSEA. V was trimmed by 2 bases and J by 4 bases, leaving 18 bases between them.

This chain joins TRBV3-1 and TRBJ2-7; no clear D. The length of the CDR3 is 12 residues. Germline lookup yields CDR1 LGHDT and CDR2 YNNKEL (reference sequence). V was pared by 4 bases and J by 4 bases, with 8 bases between. CDR3 nucleotide sequence: TGTGCCAGCAGCCTTTACCTGTACGAGCAGTACTTC. Translated: CASSLYLYEQYF.

This clonotype was detected only a few times. The rearrangement uses TRBV12-3 or TRBV12-4 and TRBJ2-3, with a possible D match to TRBD1 (5 bases). V lost 7 bases and J 6 bases, leaving 8 bases between the germline ends. The CDR3 is 11 residues long. CDR3 protein: CASTQGDTQYF. DNA of the CDR3: TGTGCCAGCACCCAGGGCGATACGCAGTATTTT.

A remark on this clonotype: Just one base apart from a much larger clone, this may be a read error. The V call is TRBV7-2, the J call TRBJ2-3; unclear D gene. The CDR3 is 13 amino acids. Germline V gene data show CDR1 as SGHTA and CDR2 as FQGNSA. The CDR3 nucleotides are TGTGCCAGCACCCCCGGCGGCGGAGATACGCAGTGTTTT. Encoded protein: CASTPGGGDTQCF.

This clonotype was seen only a few times. The CDR3 region is CSANPTSGGWQETQYF. In DNA form, the CDR3 reads TGCAGTGCTAACCCGACTAGCGGGGGGTGGCAAGAGACCCAGTACTTC. V and J are TRBV20-1 and TRBJ2-5, with 13 nucleotides matching TRBD2. Germline CDR1 reads DFQATT; CDR2 reads SNEGSKA (reference sequence). CDR3 length: 16 amino acids. V was clipped by 4 bases and J by 2 bases; unmatched bases: 7.

The CDR3 region has the DNA TGTGCCAGCAGCGGGGGTCTGGAGACCCAGTACTTC. The encoded protein is CASSGGLETQYF. This rearrangement joins TRBV6-6 to TRBJ2-5, with D maybe TRBD2 (6 bases). The germline V gene has CDR1 MNHNY and CDR2 SVGAGI (reference sequence). The CDR3 contains 12 residues. V gave up 6 bases and J gave up 5 bases, with 10 bases separating them.

This clonotype has just a few counts. The chain has TRBV10-3 and TRBJ2-1; no reliable D call. V shed 10 bases and J shed 5 bases, with 12 bases lying between them. This CDR3 is built from 12 residues. Germline loops: CDR1 ENHRY, CDR2 SYGVKD. The CDR3: CATWAENNEQFF. The DNA of the CDR3 is TGTGCCACCTGGGCGGAAAACAATGAGCAGTTCTTC.

The rearrangement uses TRBV7-2 and TRBJ1-2; a weak D match, TRBD1 (5 bases). The length of the CDR3 is 14 residues. Looked up from germline, CDR1 is SGHTA and CDR2 is FQGNSA. Trimming left V 4 bases short and J 4 bases short, with 13 bases between. The chain's CDR3 is CASSSPSGFYGYTF. DNA for the CDR3: TGTGCCAGCAGCTCCCCGTCAGGGTTCTATGGCTACACCTTC.

This clonotype was detected only a few times. The chain combines TRBV7-9 with TRBJ2-7; D not certain. V was cut by 3 bases and J by 5 bases, with 5 bases left in between. Germline CDR1 reads SEHNR; CDR2 reads FQNEAQ (reference sequence). This CDR3 contains 11 residues. DNA of the CDR3: TGTGCCAGCAGCTTTTTCGACGAGCAGTACTTC. Translated: CASSFFDEQYF.

Only a few counts were recorded for this clonotype. The J gene is TRBJ1-6, the V gene TRBV9; TRBD1 might be the D (6 bases). The CDR3 extends over 15 amino acids. V shed 4 bases and J shed 6 bases, with 14 bases lying between them. CDR1 is SGDLS, CDR2 YYNGEE, per germline. For the CDR3, the DNA is TGTGCCAGCAGCCTATCAGGGGAGGGTAATTCACCCCTCCACTTT. It encodes CASSLSGEGNSPLHF.

The sample holds a few counts of this clonotype. The chain employs TRBV5-1 and TRBJ2-5; tentative D call: TRBD1 (6 bases). The CDR3 consists of 14 residues. From germline, CDR1 is SGHRS and CDR2 YFSETQ. V was clipped by 2 bases and J by 1 base, with 9 bases between them. The CDR3 sequence is CASSFQGIQETQYF. The CDR3 coding sequence is TGCGCCAGCAGCTTCCAGGGGATCCAAGAGACCCAGTACTTC.

This clonotype was counted ten times or more. The CDR3 protein is CASSLFSADTEAFF. The CDR3 DNA reads TGCGCCAGCAGCTTGTTTTCGGCGGACACTGAAGCTTTCTTT. The V and J genes are TRBV5-1 and TRBJ1-1; D remains unclear. This CDR3 is built from 14 residues. V lost 1 base to trimming and J lost 3 bases, with 10 bases between them. CDR1 SGHRS and CDR2 YFSETQ come from the germline V gene. The full variable domain, with the rest looked up from reference TRBV5-1 and TRBJ1-1, is KAGVTQTPRYLIKTRGQQVTLSCSPISGHRSVSWYQQTPGQGLQFLFEYFSETQRNKGNFPGRFSGRQFSNSRSEMNVSTLELGDSALYLCASSLFSADTEAFFGQGTRLTVV.

This clonotype came up a few times. The chain links TRBV12-3 or TRBV12-4 to TRBJ1-2; D is ambiguous. V dropped 6 bases and J dropped 5 bases, with 16 bases sitting between them. This CDR3 has 14 residues. DNA of the CDR3: TGTGCCAGCAGCACTCAAGGAACTCTGTATGGCTACACCTTC. The encoded protein is CASSTQGTLYGYTF.

This chain connects TRBV18 to TRBJ1-2; D unresolved. CDR3 length: 13 amino acids. Trimming pared 6 bases from V and 7 bases from J, leaving 15 bases between. CDR1 KGHSH and CDR2 LQKENI come from the germline V gene. CDR3 amino acids: CASSPDSSGGYTF. CDR3 DNA sequence: TGTGCCAGCTCTCCCGACTCCTCCGGTGGCTACACCTTC.

This clonotype has only a few counts. The V and J genes are TRBV6-5 and TRBJ2-2; no reliable D call. The CDR3 spans 16 residues. The V end lost 1 base, the J end lost 1 base, and 10 bases lay between the germline ends. Germline V gives CDR1 MNHEY, CDR2 SVGAGI. CDR3 in DNA: TGTGCCAGCAGTTACTTTATGGGTGGGAACACCGGGGAGCTGTTTTTT. This codes for CASSYFMGGNTGELFF.

As for this clonotype: An end of the junction does not agree with germline; a read error may underlie this. This chain connects TRBV5-6 to TRBJ2-7; 9 bases line up with TRBD1. Germline V gene lookup returns CDR1 SGHDT and CDR2 YYEEEE. The CDR3 is made up of 12 amino acids. The CDR3 loop is CASSEGDRVPSF. The CDR3 region has the DNA TGTGCCAGCAGCGAGGGGGACAGGGTCCCTTCCTTC.

This clonotype has ten or more counts. The gene calls are TRBV3-1 and TRBJ2-1; D not certain. V lost 4 bases and J lost 4, with 14 bases in between. This CDR3 spans 15 amino acids. Germline assignment: CDR1 LGHDT and CDR2 YNNKEL (reference sequence). The CDR3 sequence: CASSRTGSRYNEQFF. The CDR3 bases are TGTGCCAGCAGCCGAACTGGGTCCAGGTACAATGAGCAGTTCTTC.

This clonotype was seen more than once but under ten times. The chain joins TRBV10-2 to TRBJ2-3; 7 positions match TRBD2. The V and J ends lost 2 bases and 2 bases, in that order; junction bases with no gene match: 4. This CDR3 has 15 amino acids. Germline V gene data show CDR1 as WSHSY and CDR2 as SAAADI. CDR3 in DNA: TGCGCCAGCAGTGAGCGGGGGGACCCCACAGATACGCAGTATTTT. The encoded protein is CASSERGDPTDTQYF.

This chain connects TRBV18 to TRBJ2-1, with D unresolved. CDR3 size: 15 residues. V lost 3 bases and J 0 bases, leaving 9 bases between the germline ends. Germline CDR1 is KGHSH and CDR2 is LQKENI. CDR3 sequence: CASSPGRSSYNEQFF. CDR3 DNA: TGTGCCAGCTCACCGGGCCGAAGCTCCTACAATGAGCAGTTCTTC.

This clonotype was seen a few times. J is TRBJ2-1 and V is TRBV6-2 or TRBV6-3; TRBD1 might be the D (7 bases). This CDR3 spans 15 amino acids. Germline V CDR1 and CDR2: MNHEY, SVGEGT. Trimming removed 0 bases from V and 8 bases from J, with 14 bases in between. CDR3 in amino acids: CASSYSRSRGDEQFF. In DNA form, the CDR3 reads TGTGCCAGCAGTTACTCGAGAAGCAGGGGGGATGAGCAGTTCTTC.

A few counts support this clonotype. This chain links TRBV7-3 with TRBJ2-1, with a possible D match to TRBD2 (6 bases). V lost 5 bases and J lost 10, with 15 bases in between. This CDR3 spans 13 amino acids. Germline values: CDR1 SGHTA, CDR2 FQGTGA. CDR3 amino acids: CASSLSTSREQFF. CDR3 nucleotides: TGTGCCAGCAGCCTCTCAACTAGCCGGGAGCAGTTCTTC. Based on the CDR3 plus reference TRBV7-3 and TRBJ2-1, the full variable domain is GAGVSQTPSNKVTEKGKYVELRCDPISGHTALYWYRQSLGQGPEFLIYFQGTGAADDSGLPNDRFFAVRPEGSVSTLKIQRTERGDSAVYLCASSLSTSREQFFGPGTRLTVL.

This clonotype came up a few times. The rearrangement links TRBV7-9 to TRBJ2-1; 7 bases line up with TRBD2. Trimming took 2 bases from V and 2 from J; bases not matched to a gene: 3. The CDR3 loop spans 15 amino acids. The V gene's germline CDR1 is SEHNR and CDR2 FQNEAQ (reference sequence). CDR3 residues: CASSLLGRAYNEQFF. DNA for the CDR3: TGTGCCAGCAGCTTATTGGGGAGGGCCTACAATGAGCAGTTCTTC.

The V and J genes are TRBV5-4 and TRBJ2-3, with 14 bases that match TRBD2. Losses at the gene ends were 3 bases for V and 0 bases for J; bases not matched to a gene: 3. Germline V gene data show CDR1 as SGHNT and CDR2 as YYREEE (reference sequence). The CDR3 extends over 17 amino acids. The CDR3 sequence: CASSSRTSGGSTDTQYF. The CDR3 DNA follows: TGTGCCAGCAGCTCACGGACTAGCGGGGGGAGCACAGATACGCAGTATTTT.

The J gene is TRBJ1-1, the V gene TRBV12-3 or TRBV12-4, with unresolved D. V was shortened by 2 bases and J by 8 bases, with 3 bases between the two germline ends. The CDR3 contains 10 residues. DNA for the CDR3: TGTGCCAGCAGTTTAAGGGAAGCTTTCTTT. Its translation: CASSLREAFF.